The present T cell receptor (beta chain) was sequenced within a study of blood T cell repertoires in COVID-19. This CDR3 region has 12 residues. The germline gives CDR1 SGHRS, CDR2 YFSETQ. The V end lost 4 bases, the J end lost 2 bases, and 3 bases lay between the germline ends. TCRdb's copy holds only in-frame clones and misses some; the assay was immunoSEQ multiplex PCR. In the table there are some 250,000 clones, roughly 81% of which are singletons. While infection was still active, Seattle patients were enrolled and then followed longitudinally. The clonotype was recovered from a woman over 75 with COVID-19, enrolled during active disease. The gene calls are TRBV5-1 and TRBJ1-4; no reliable D call. Material: peripheral blood. CDR3 loop: CASSRTNEKLFF. CDR3 in DNA: TGCGCCAGCAGCCGTACTAATGAAAAACTGTTTTTT.